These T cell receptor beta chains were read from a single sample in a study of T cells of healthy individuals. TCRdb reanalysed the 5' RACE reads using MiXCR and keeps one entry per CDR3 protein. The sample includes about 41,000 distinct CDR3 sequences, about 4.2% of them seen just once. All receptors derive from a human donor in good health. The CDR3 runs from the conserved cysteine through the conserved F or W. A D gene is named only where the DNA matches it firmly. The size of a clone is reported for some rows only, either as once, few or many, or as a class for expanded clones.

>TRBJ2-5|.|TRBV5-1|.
CASSSPGTKETQYF
TGCGCCAGCAGCTCCCCGGGAACTAAAGAGACCCAGTACTTC
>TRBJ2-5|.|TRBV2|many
CASSEYRVKGETQYF
TGTGCCAGCAGTGAATACAGGGTTAAGGGAGAGACCCAGTACTTC
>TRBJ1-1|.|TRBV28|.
CASSSLSFGTLPWGAFF
TGTGCCAGCAGTTCGCTGTCCTTCGGGACACTCCCCTGGGGGGCTTTCTTT
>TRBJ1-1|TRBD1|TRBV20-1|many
CSAFDRGRFVTEAFF
TGCAGTGCTTTTGACAGGGGGCGATTCGTCACTGAAGCTTTCTTT
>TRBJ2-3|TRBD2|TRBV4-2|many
CASSQVTSGSADTQYF
TGTGCCAGCAGCCAAGTGACTAGCGGGAGCGCAGATACGCAGTATTTT
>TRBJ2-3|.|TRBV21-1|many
CATPPRGGLDTQYF
TGTGCCACCCCCCCCCGGGGGGGACTAGATACGCAGTATTTT
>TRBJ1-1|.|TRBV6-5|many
CASSYSRGRGGTEAFF
TGTGCCAGCAGTTACTCAAGGGGCCGGGGAGGCACTGAAGCTTTCTTT
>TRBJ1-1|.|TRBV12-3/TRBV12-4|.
CASSFSTNTEAFF
TGTGCCAGCAGTTTCTCCACGAACACTGAAGCTTTCTTT
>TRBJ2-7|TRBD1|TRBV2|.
CASRVGQGLFYEQYF
TGTGCCAGCAGGGTTGGACAGGGGTTATTCTACGAGCAGTACTTC
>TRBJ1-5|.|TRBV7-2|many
CASSTGYQPQHF
TGTGCCAGCAGCACCGGATATCAGCCCCAGCATTTT
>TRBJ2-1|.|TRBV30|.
CAWQRGIDRNEQFF
TGTGCCTGGCAACGGGGCATCGACCGGAATGAGCAGTTCTTC
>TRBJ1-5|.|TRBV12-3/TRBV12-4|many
CASSLRSLGVLSNQPQHF
TGTGCCAGCAGTTTACGCTCACTAGGGGTTTTGAGCAATCAGCCCCAGCATTTT
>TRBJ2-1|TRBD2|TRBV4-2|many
CASSPFLVAGESEQFF
TGTGCCAGCAGTCCTTTTTTGGTAGCGGGAGAGTCTGAGCAGTTCTTC
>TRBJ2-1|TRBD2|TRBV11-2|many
CASSFRGAGDEQFF
TGTGCCAGCAGCTTTCGGGGAGCGGGGGATGAGCAGTTCTTC
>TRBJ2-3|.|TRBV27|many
CASSQGASTDTQYF
TGTGCCAGCAGCCAAGGAGCTAGCACAGATACGCAGTATTTT
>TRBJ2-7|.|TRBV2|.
CASSVYEQYF
TGTGCCAGCAGTGTTTACGAGCAGTACTTC